A selection of T cell receptor beta chains follows, all from one sample in a study of blood T cell repertoires in COVID-19. Profiling relied on immunoSEQ multiplex PCR, and the TCRdb table lists in-frame clones only, not all of them. The sample holds some 150,000 clones, around 83% seen once. Source material: peripheral blood. These TCRs come from a woman between 50 and 59 years old in a cohort sampled during active or convalescent COVID-19. CDR3s include the opening cysteine and the closing phenylalanine or tryptophan. The D gene is left open where the match is weak. For some rows the clone size is stated as once, few or many, or as a class when expanded; others skip it.

cdr3_nt cdr3_aa j_call d_call clone_size v_call
TGTGCCAGCAGTTTATGGGGCAGGCTGATGAATTCACCCCTCCACTTT CASSLWGRLMNSPLHF TRBJ1-6 . once TRBV27
TGCAGCGGCGGCGGGACCGGAGGAGACACTGAAGCTTTCTTT CSGGGTGGDTEAFF TRBJ1-1 . once TRBV29-1
TGTGCCAGCAGCTCAGGGACAGGGGGCCAGCAGCCCCAGCATTTT CASSSGTGGQQPQHF TRBJ1-5 TRBD1 . TRBV7-9
TGCGCCAGCAGCTTGGCAGGGGATAATGAAAAACTGTTTTTT CASSLAGDNEKLFF TRBJ1-4 . . TRBV5-1
TGTGCCAGCAGCTTAGAGGCGGGGAGCTCCTACAATGAGCAGTTCTTC CASSLEAGSSYNEQFF TRBJ2-1 . . TRBV11-3
TGTGCCAGCAGTGACCCGGGGGACCATGGCTACACCTTC CASSDPGDHGYTF TRBJ1-2 . . TRBV2
TGTGCCTGGAGTGTAAGGATTCGGGGCGGGACTAGCGGGGTCCACGAGCAGTACTTC CAWSVRIRGGTSGVHEQYF TRBJ2-7 TRBD2 . TRBV30
TGTGCCATCAGTGAGGACAGGATTCCTGGAAACACCATATATTTT CAISEDRIPGNTIYF TRBJ1-3 . . TRBV10-3
TGTGCCAGCAGCTTAGCGTCAACGGGGCGGGGAGGCTACACCTTC CASSLASTGRGGYTF TRBJ1-2 . . TRBV7-2
TGTGCCAGCGGGAACAGGGGTTTGTCGGAGGAGCAGTACTTC CASGNRGLSEEQYF TRBJ2-7 TRBD1 . TRBV6-5
TGTGCCAGTAGTCCCCGTCCACAGGGCAATGAGCAGTTCTTC CASSPRPQGNEQFF TRBJ2-1 . . TRBV19
TGTGCCAGCAGTTTATCCCTCCTCTCACCCCTCCACTTT CASSLSLLSPLHF TRBJ1-6 . . TRBV27
TGTGCCAGCAGTGAAGCCCAGGGATATTCACCCCTCCACTTT CASSEAQGYSPLHF TRBJ1-6 . . TRBV28
TGTGCCAGCAGCTTAGGACAGGGTGGGTACAATCAGCCCCAGCATTTT CASSLGQGGYNQPQHF TRBJ1-5 TRBD1 few TRBV7-9
TGTGCCAGCAGCGTGGCCGCTTCGTCCGGGATCACCTACGAGCAGTACTTC CASSVAASSGITYEQYF TRBJ2-7 . . TRBV9
TGTGCCGGTTGTGGGGGCCTGAGCACAGATACGCAGTATTTT CAGCGGLSTDTQYF TRBJ2-3 . . TRBV21-1
TGCGCCAGCAGCGAACAGGGGATGAACACTGAAGCTTTCTTT CASSEQGMNTEAFF TRBJ1-1 TRBD1 . TRBV5-1
TGTGCCAGCAGTTACTCGATGAAGCATGGCTACACCTTC CASSYSMKHGYTF TRBJ1-2 . . TRBV6-5
TGCGCCAGCAGCTCCGGACTAGCGGGGGGCCACGAGCAGTACTTC CASSSGLAGGHEQYF TRBJ2-7 TRBD2 . TRBV5-1
TGTGCCAGCAGCCTCAGGGGGAAGGACACTGAAGCTTTCTTT CASSLRGKDTEAFF TRBJ1-1 TRBD1 . TRBV9
TGTGCCAGCAGGCAATTAGCGGGGGGGCTCCAAGAGACCCAGTACTTC CASRQLAGGLQETQYF TRBJ2-5 TRBD2 once TRBV6-6
TGTGCCAGCAGCGCAGTGAACACTGAAGCTTTCTTT CASSAVNTEAFF TRBJ1-1 . once TRBV13
TGTGCCAGCAGCCCGGACAGCCCGTCAGATACGCAGTATTTT CASSPDSPSDTQYF TRBJ2-3 . . TRBV11-1
TGTGCCAGCAGCTTGTTGTTAGGGGTAACCTACAATGAGCAGTTCTTC CASSLLLGVTYNEQFF TRBJ2-1 . . TRBV5-6
TGTGCCAGCAGCGTAGCCCCCGGGACAGACATTTCACCCCTCCACTTT CASSVAPGTDISPLHF TRBJ1-6 TRBD1 . TRBV9
TGTGCTAGTGGTTTGACTAGCGGGGGCACGCCGACCGAGCAGTACTTC CASGLTSGGTPTEQYF TRBJ2-7 TRBD2 . TRBV12-5
TGTGCCAGCAGTTTCAGGGGGAGGACGAACACCGGGGAGCTGTTTTTT CASSFRGRTNTGELFF TRBJ2-2 . . TRBV27
TGTGCCAGCAGCCCTTCAGGACAGGGGGGCGAGCAGTACTTC CASSPSGQGGEQYF TRBJ2-7 TRBD1 once TRBV7-9
TGTGCCTGGAATCGAGGGGAAACAGGGAGATTTGGAAACACCATATATTTT CAWNRGETGRFGNTIYF TRBJ1-3 . . TRBV30
TGTGCCAGCAGCTCACAGGCGTCCTACAATGAGCAGTTCTTC CASSSQASYNEQFF TRBJ2-1 . . TRBV14
TGTGCCAGCAGTCGCGGGACAGGTCTTCAGCCCCAGCATTTT CASSRGTGLQPQHF TRBJ1-5 TRBD1 . TRBV5-5
TGTGCCAGCAGCCAGGACAGGGGAACAACTAATGAAAAACTGTTTTTT CASSQDRGTTNEKLFF TRBJ1-4 TRBD1 . TRBV9
TGTGCCAGCAGTATACCGGACAGTAACTATGGCTACACCTTC CASSIPDSNYGYTF TRBJ1-2 . . TRBV6-5
TGTGCCAGCAGCTTTCAGGGTGGGTACACTGAAGCTTTCTTT CASSFQGGYTEAFF TRBJ1-1 . . TRBV13
TGTGCCAGCAGCGTAGATGGGCTAGCGGACACCTACGAGCAGTACTTC CASSVDGLADTYEQYF TRBJ2-7 TRBD2 . TRBV9
TGTGCCAGCAGCTTAAGACGGGGGGCTTACAATGAGCAGTTCTTC CASSLRRGAYNEQFF TRBJ2-1 . once TRBV7-3
TGTGCCAGCAGCTTAGAAAGCTCGACAGGGTTCTTTCGCAGAAACACCATATATTTT CASSLESSTGFFRRNTIYF TRBJ1-3 TRBD1 . TRBV7-6
TGTGCCAGCAGCCTAGGACAGGGTGGGGGTACTGAAGCTTTCTTT CASSLGQGGGTEAFF TRBJ1-1 TRBD1 . TRBV3-1/TRBV3-2
TGTGCCAGCAGCCCAGGACAGGGATTGAATTCACCCCTCCACTTT CASSPGQGLNSPLHF TRBJ1-6 TRBD1 . TRBV11-2
TGTGCCACCAGCAGGACAACTAGCGGGGGCCAAGAGACCCAGTACTTC CATSRTTSGGQETQYF TRBJ2-5 TRBD2 . TRBV15
TGTGCCAGCAGTGAAAAGGGCAGGGAACTTGAAAAACTGTTTTTT CASSEKGRELEKLFF TRBJ1-4 . . TRBV25-1
TGTGCCAGCAGGGTGGACAGGAGAGAGACCCAGTACTTC CASRVDRRETQYF TRBJ2-5 TRBD1 . TRBV2
TGTGCCAGCAGCTTCGGGGTGGGGCAGTTCTTC CASSFGVGQFF TRBJ2-1 . many TRBV5-6
TGTGCCTGGAGTTCGGGGGGATACGGCAATCAGCCCCAGCATTTT CAWSSGGYGNQPQHF TRBJ1-5 . once TRBV30
TGTGCCACCAGCAGAGTGGTCTTCGACAGACCTGAAGCTTTCTTT CATSRVVFDRPEAFF TRBJ1-1 . . TRBV15
TGTGCCAGCAGCTTGGTCGGGTCAGCGGGGCCCCAGCATTTT CASSLVGSAGPQHF TRBJ1-5 . . TRBV5-6
TGTGCCAGCAGCTTGGACGCGGGGGGCGGCACTGAAGCTTTCTTT CASSLDAGGGTEAFF TRBJ1-1 . . TRBV5-6